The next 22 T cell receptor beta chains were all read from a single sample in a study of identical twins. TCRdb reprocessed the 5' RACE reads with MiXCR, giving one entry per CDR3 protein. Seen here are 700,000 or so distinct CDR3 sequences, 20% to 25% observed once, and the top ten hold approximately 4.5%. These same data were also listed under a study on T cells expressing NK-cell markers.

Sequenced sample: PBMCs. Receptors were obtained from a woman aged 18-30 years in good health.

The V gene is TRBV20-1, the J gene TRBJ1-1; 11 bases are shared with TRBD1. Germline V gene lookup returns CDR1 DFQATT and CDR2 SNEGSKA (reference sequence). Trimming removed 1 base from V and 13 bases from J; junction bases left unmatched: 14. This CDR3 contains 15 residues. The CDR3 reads CSARGDRGNVVNDFF. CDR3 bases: TGCAGTGCTAGAGGGGACAGGGGGAACGTAGTAAATGATTTCTTT.

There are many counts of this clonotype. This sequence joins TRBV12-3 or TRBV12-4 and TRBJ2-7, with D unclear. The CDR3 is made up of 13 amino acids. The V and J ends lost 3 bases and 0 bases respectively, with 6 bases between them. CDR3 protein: CASSFIPSYEQYF. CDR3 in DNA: TGTGCCAGCAGTTTTATACCCTCCTACGAGCAGTACTTC.

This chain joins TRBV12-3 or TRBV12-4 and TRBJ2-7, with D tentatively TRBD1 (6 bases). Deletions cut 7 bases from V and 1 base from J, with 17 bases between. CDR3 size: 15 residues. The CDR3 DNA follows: TGTGCCAGCAATTCCGGGACACGAGTTTCCTACGAGCAGTACTTC. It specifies CASNSGTRVSYEQYF.

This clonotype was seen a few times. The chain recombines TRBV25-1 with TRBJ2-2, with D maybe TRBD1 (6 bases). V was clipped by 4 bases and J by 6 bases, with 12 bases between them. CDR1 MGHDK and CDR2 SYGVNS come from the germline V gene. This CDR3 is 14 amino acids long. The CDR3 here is CASSVHTGSGELFF. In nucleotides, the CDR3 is TGTGCCAGCAGTGTTCATACAGGGTCCGGGGAGCTGTTTTTT.

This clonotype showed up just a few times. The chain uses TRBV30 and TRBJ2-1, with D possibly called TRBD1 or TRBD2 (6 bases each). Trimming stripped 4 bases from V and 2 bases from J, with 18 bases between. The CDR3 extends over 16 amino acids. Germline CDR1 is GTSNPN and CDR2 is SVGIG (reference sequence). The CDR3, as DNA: TGTGCCTGGATTGCCGGGACTGGGGACACCTACAATGAGCAGTTCTTC. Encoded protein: CAWIAGTGDTYNEQFF.

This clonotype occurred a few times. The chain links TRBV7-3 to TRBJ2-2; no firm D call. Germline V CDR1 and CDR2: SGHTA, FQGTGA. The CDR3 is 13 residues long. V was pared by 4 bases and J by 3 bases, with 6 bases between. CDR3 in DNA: TGTGCCAGCAGCTATTATTACACCGGGGAGCTGTTTTTT. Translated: CASSYYYTGELFF. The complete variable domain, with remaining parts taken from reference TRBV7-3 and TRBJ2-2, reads GAGVSQTPSNKVTEKGKYVELRCDPISGHTALYWYRQSLGQGPEFLIYFQGTGAADDSGLPNDRFFAVRPEGSVSTLKIQRTERGDSAVYLCASSYYYTGELFFGEGSRLTVL.

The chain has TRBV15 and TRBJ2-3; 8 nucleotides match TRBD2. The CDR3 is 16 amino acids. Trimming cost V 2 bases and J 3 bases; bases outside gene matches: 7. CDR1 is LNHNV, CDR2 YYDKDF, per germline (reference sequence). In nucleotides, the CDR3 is TGTGCCACCAGCAGACGCCGGGAGGGCCCAACAGATACGCAGTATTTT. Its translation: CATSRRREGPTDTQYF.

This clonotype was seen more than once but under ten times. The CDR3 sequence: CASSPFGRIEETQYF. CDR3 bases: TGTGCCAGCAGTCCTTTCGGGAGGATTGAAGAGACCCAGTACTTC. The rearrangement uses TRBV5-5 and TRBJ2-5, with 7 bases matching TRBD2. The germline gives CDR1 SGHKS, CDR2 YYEKEE (reference sequence). The junction had 10 bases not matched to a gene; V was cut back by 5 bases and J by 3 bases. The CDR3 runs to 15 residues.

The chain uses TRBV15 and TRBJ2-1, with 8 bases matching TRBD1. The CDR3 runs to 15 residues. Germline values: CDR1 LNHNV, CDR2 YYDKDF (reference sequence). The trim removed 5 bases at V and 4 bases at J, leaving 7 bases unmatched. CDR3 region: CATSSDRVSYNEQFF. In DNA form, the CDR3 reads TGTGCCACCAGCTCGGACAGGGTATCATACAATGAGCAGTTCTTC.

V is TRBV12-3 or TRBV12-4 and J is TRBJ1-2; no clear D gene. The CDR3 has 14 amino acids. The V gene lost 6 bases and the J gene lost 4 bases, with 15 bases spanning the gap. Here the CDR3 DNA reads TGTGCCAGCAGCCGGACGGGTCGATTCTATGGCTACACCTTC. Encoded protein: CASSRTGRFYGYTF.

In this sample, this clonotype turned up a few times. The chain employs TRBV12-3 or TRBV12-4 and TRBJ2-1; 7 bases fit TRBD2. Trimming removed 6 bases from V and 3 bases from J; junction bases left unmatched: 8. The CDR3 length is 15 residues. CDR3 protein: CASSLGLPNYNEQFF. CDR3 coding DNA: TGTGCCAGCAGCCTGGGACTACCCAACTACAATGAGCAGTTCTTC.

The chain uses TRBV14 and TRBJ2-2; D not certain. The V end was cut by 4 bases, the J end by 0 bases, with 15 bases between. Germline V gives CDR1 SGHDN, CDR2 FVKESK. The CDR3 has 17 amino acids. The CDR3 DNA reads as TGTGCCAGCAGCCTGCTTCGGGCGCGTCCGAACACCGGGGAGCTGTTTTTT. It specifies CASSLLRARPNTGELFF.

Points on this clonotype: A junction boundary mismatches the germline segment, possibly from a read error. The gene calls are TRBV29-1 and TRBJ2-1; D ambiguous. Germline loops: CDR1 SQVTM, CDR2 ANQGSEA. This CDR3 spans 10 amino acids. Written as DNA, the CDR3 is TGCAGCGTTGAGTCGTTTAGGCCCTCCTTC. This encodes CSVESFRPSF.

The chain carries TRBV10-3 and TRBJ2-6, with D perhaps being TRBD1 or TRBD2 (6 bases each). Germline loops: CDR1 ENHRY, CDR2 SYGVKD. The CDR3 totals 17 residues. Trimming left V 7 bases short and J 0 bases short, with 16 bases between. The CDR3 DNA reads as TGTGCCATCACCTCGCCGGGGGCACTCTCTGGGGCCAACGTCCTGACTTTC. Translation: CAITSPGALSGANVLTF.

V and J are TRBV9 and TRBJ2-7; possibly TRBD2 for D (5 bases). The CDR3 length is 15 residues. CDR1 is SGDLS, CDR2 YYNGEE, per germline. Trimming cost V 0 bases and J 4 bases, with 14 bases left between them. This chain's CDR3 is CASSVEGNGKYEQYF. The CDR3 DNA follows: TGTGCCAGCAGCGTAGAAGGGAACGGGAAGTACGAGCAGTACTTC.

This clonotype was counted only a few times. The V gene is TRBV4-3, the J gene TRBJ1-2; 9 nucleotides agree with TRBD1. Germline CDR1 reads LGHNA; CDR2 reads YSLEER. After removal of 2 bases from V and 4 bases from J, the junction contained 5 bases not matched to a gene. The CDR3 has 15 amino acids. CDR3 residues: CASSQIDRGIYGYTF. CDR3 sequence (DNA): TGCGCCAGCAGCCAAATTGACAGGGGGATCTATGGCTACACCTTC.

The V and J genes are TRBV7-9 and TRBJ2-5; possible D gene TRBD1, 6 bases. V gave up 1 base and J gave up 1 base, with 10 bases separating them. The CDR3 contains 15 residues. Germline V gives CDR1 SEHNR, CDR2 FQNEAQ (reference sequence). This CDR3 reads CASSLDRVPQETQYF. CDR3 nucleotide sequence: TGTGCCAGCAGCTTAGACAGGGTCCCCCAAGAGACCCAGTACTTC.

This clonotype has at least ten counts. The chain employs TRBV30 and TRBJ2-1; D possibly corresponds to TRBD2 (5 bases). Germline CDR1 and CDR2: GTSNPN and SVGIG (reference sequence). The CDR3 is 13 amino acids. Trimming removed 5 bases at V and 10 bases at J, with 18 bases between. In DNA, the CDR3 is TGTGCCTGGGGGCGCGTAAGCGGTGGGGAGCAGTTCTTC. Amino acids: CAWGRVSGGEQFF. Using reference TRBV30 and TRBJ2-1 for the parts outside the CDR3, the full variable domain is SQTIHQWPATLVQPVGSPLSLECTVEGTSNPNLYWYRQAAGRGLQLLFYSVGIGQISSEVPQNLSASRPQDRQFILSSKKLLLSDSGFYLCAWGRVSGGEQFFGPGTRLTVL.

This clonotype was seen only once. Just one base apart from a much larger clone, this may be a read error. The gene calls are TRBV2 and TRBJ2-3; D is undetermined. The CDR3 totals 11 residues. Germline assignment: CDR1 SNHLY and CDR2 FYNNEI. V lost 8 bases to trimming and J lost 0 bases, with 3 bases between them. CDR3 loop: CASASTDTQYF. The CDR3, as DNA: TGTGCCAGCGCTAGCACAGATACGCAGTATTTT.

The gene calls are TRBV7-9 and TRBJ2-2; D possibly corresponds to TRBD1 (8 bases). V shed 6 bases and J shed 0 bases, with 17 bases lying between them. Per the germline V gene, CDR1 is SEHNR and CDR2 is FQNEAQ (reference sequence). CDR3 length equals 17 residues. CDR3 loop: CASSLKAGQANTGELFF. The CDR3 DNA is TGTGCCAGCAGTTTAAAAGCGGGACAGGCGAACACCGGGGAGCTGTTTTTT. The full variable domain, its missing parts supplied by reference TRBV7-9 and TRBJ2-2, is DTGVSQNPRHKITKRGQNVTFRCDPISEHNRLYWYRQTLGQGPEFLTYFQNEAQLEKSRLLSDRFSAERPKGSFSTLEIQRTEQGDSAMYLCASSLKAGQANTGELFFGEGSRLTVL.

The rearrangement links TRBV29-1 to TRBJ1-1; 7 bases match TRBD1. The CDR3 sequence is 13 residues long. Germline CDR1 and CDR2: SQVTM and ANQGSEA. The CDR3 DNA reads TGCAGTGGACAGGTGAACATGAACACTGAAGCTTTCTTT. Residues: CSGQVNMNTEAFF.

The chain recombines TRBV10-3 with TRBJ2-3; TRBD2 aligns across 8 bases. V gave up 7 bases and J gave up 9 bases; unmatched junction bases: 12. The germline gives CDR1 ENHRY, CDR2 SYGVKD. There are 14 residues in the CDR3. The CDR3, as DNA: TGTGCCATCATCCCCGGGAGGGGAGACATGACGCAGTATTTT. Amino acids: CAIIPGRGDMTQYF.